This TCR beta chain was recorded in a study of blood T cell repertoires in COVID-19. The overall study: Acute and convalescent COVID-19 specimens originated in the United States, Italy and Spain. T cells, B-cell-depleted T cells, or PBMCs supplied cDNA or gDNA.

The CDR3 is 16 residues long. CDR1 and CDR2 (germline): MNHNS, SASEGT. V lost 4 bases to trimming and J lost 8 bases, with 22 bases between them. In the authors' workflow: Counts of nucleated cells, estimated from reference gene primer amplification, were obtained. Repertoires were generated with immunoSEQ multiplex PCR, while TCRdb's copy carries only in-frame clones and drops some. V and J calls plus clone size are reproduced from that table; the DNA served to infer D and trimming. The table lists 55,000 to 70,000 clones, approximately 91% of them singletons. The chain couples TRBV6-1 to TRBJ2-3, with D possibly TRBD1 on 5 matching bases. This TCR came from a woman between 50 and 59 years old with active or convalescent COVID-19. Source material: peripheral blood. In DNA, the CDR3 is TGTGCCAGCAGTGCAGGGCAGGTCCAGATGCACCCTACGCAGTATTTT. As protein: CASSAGQVQMHPTQYF.